This TCR beta chain was profiled in a study of shared clonotypes between healthy human individuals. Whole-study findings and limits: The naive CD4 repertoires of a few donors were compared, and roughly 5.1% of clonotypes were shared.

Cells designated naive CD8 were CD45RO-negative and were positively selected for CCR7, with terminally differentiated effector memory CD45RA+ cells excluded. On this clone itself: What it recognizes is unknown.

Germline CDR1 and CDR2: SGHVS and FNYEAQ. The CDR3 totals 13 residues. The V gene lost 5 bases and the J gene lost 6 bases, with 13 bases spanning the gap. Authors' analysis steps: ImmunoSEQ junction-only sequences lacked quality scores, so their filtering differed. Assay used: immunoSEQ multiplex PCR; TCRdb lists only in-frame clones, some missing. V and J calls and clone size are those listed in that table; D and trimming were worked out from the DNA. Of 2 million or so clones in the sample, less than 95% were seen once. V gene TRBV7-6 combines with J gene TRBJ1-2; D gene unclear. Sequenced sample: naive CD8+ T cells sorted from blood. The receptor was derived from a man aged 18 to 29 in good health. CDR3 region: CASSQVGVDGYTF. DNA for the CDR3: TGTGCCAGCAGCCAAGTCGGGGTAGATGGCTACACCTTC.